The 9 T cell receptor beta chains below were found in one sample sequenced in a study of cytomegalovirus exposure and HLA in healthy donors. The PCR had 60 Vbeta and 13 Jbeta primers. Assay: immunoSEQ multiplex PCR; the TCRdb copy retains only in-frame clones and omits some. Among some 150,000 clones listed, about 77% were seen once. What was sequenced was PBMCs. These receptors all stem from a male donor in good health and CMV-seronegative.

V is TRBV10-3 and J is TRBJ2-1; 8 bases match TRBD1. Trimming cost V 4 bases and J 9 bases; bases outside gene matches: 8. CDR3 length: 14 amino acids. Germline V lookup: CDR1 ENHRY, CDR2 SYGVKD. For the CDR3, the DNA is TGTGCCATCAGTGGGAGGGGCAGGGGGCTTGAGCAGTTCTTC. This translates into CAISGRGRGLEQFF.

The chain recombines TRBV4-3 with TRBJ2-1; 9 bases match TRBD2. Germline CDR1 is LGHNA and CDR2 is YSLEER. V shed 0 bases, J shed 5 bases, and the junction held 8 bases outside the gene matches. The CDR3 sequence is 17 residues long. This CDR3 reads CASSQDGGSGGDNEQFF. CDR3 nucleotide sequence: TGCGCCAGCAGCCAAGATGGTGGTAGCGGGGGCGACAATGAGCAGTTCTTC.

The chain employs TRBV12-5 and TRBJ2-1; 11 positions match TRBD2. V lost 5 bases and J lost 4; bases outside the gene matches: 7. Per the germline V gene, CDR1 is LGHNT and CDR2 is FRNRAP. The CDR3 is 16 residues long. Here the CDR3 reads CASGPPGTSGYNEQFF. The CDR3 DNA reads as TGTGCTAGTGGTCCTCCAGGGACTAGCGGTTACAATGAGCAGTTCTTC.

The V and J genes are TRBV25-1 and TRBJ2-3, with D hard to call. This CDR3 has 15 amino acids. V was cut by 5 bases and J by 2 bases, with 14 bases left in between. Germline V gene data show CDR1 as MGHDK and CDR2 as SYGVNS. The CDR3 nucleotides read TGTGCCAGCAGTCAGACTGCTTCTTACACAGATACGCAGTATTTT. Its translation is CASSQTASYTDTQYF.

CDR3 protein: CAWTGLREKLFF. In DNA, the CDR3 is TGTGCCTGGACAGGGCTCCGAGAAAAACTGTTTTTT. The chain uses TRBV30 and TRBJ1-4; D perhaps matches TRBD1 (5 bases). The CDR3 totals 12 residues. The V and J ends lost 4 bases and 8 bases respectively, with 11 bases between them. CDR1 GTSNPN and CDR2 SVGIG come from the germline V gene (reference sequence).

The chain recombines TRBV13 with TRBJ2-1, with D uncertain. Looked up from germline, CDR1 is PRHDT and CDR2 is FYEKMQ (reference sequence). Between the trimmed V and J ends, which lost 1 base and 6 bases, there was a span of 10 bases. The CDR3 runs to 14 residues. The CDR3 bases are TGTGCCAGCAGCTTAGCCAGGTCTGGCAATGAGCAGTTCTTC. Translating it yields CASSLARSGNEQFF.

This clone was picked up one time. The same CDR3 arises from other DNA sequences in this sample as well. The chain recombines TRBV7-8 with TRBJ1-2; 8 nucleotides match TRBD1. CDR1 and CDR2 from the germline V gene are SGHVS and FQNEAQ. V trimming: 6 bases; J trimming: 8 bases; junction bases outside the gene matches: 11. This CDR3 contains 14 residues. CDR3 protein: CASRSGQGLEGYTF. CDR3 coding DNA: TGTGCCAGCAGATCAGGACAGGGCCTAGAGGGCTACACCTTC.

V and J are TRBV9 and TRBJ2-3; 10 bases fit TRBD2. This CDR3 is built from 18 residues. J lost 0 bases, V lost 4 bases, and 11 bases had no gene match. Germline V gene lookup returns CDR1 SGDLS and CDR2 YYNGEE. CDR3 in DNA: TGTGCCAGCAGCCCCCCGGGGGGGGGACTAGCGAGCACAGATACGCAGTATTTT. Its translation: CASSPPGGGLASTDTQYF.

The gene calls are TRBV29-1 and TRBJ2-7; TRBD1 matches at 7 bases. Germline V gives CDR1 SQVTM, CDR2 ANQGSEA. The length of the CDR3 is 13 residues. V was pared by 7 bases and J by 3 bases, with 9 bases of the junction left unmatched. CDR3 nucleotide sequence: TGCAGCGCCACGGGACAGTTCCACTACGAGCAGTACTTC. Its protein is CSATGQFHYEQYF.